The sequence of this TCR beta chain was determined in a study of shared clonotypes between healthy human individuals. Study outcomes and limitations: Larger estimated richness was generally recorded for naive subsets relative to memory subsets.

With respect to this clone: Its target is not known.

Deep was the level used in running the assay. Only in-frame clones appear in the TCRdb table, and some are missing; sequencing was by immunoSEQ multiplex PCR. The data show around 990,000 clones, with approximately 80% seen just once and 0.7% to 0.95% held by the top ten. Participating donors were healthy, HIV-negative adults free of recent acute infections or vaccinations. Subsets obtained from CD4+ cells comprised CD45RA+ naive and CD45RA-negative memory cells. Sample: memory CD4+ T cells from PBMCs. Subset specified: CD45RA-negative fraction. The TCR comes from a young man in good health. Some clones in this sample may be carry-over from other donors' samples.

The CDR3 bases are TGTGCCAGCAGGGCAGAAAGGAAGGGCCAGCCCCAGCATTTT. Amino acids: CASRAERKGQPQHF. The gene calls are TRBV2 and TRBJ1-5; no clear D. CDR1 and CDR2 (germline): SNHLY, FYNNEI. CDR3 length: 14 residues. V gave up 6 bases and J gave up 7 bases, with 16 bases separating them.